The 7 T cell receptor beta chains in this list originate from one sample, sequenced in a study of graft-versus-host responses after intestinal transplantation. No antigen has been assigned to these receptors. TCRdb keeps only in-frame clones here, not all; method: immunoSEQ multiplex PCR. The sample lists fewer than 150,000 clones; roughly 92% were seen once. This specimen was unstimulated CD4+ T cells sorted from spleen or lymph node cells, taken before intestinal transplant. These receptors all stem from a human donor who received an intestinal transplant.

The V call is TRBV10-3, the J call TRBJ2-7, with TRBD2 as a possible D gene (5 bases). Per germline, CDR1 ENHRY and CDR2 SYGVKD. V was pared by 6 bases and J by 1 base, with 13 bases between. The CDR3 is made up of 14 amino acids. This CDR3 reads CAISSTTGSYEQYF. CDR3 DNA: TGTGCCATCAGCTCCACGACGGGATCCTACGAGCAGTACTTC.

This sequence joins TRBV5-6 and TRBJ2-7, with TRBD1 matching over 7 bases. This CDR3 has 14 amino acids. Germline-derived CDR1 and CDR2 are SGHDT and YYEEEE. Germline trimming cut 4 bases from V and 5 bases from J; bases unmatched to any gene: 9. In nucleotides, the CDR3 is TGTGCCAGCAGCCGACGACAGGGTGCGAACGAGCAGTACTTC. This translates into CASSRRQGANEQYF.

The CDR3 protein is CASSTRTGDSYNEQFF. In nucleotides, the CDR3 is TGTGCCAGCTCAACTCGGACAGGGGATTCCTACAATGAGCAGTTCTTC. This chain uses TRBV18 with TRBJ2-1; 9 bases line up with TRBD1. The CDR3 totals 16 residues. The V and J ends lost 5 bases and 1 base, in that order; junction bases with no gene match: 6. Germline CDR1 KGHSH, CDR2 LQKENI. Together with reference TRBV18 and TRBJ2-1, the CDR3 gives the full variable domain: NAGVMQNPRHLVRRRGQEARLRCSPMKGHSHVYWYRQLPEEGLKFMVYLQKENIIDESGMPKERFSAEFPKEGPSILRIQQVVRGDSAAYFCASSTRTGDSYNEQFFGPGTRLTVL.

The chain recombines TRBV9 with TRBJ2-2; 9 positions agree with TRBD1. Germline V gives CDR1 SGDLS, CDR2 YYNGEE. The ends lost 3 bases at V and 5 bases at J; junction bases unmatched: 2. The CDR3 contains 14 residues. As DNA, the CDR3 is TGTGCCAGCAGCGCACAGGGGGCAACCGGGGAGCTGTTTTTT. This encodes CASSAQGATGELFF.

The chain couples TRBV6-1 to TRBJ2-3, with 11 bases that match TRBD2. This CDR3 has 14 residues. With 8 bases clipped from V and 2 bases from J, the junction kept 3 bases outside the gene matches. Germline CDR1 reads MNHNS; CDR2 reads SASEGT. The chain's CDR3 is CASRSGGATDTQYF. The DNA of the CDR3 is TGTGCCAGCCGTAGCGGGGGGGCCACAGATACGCAGTATTTT.

This clone was observed once. The chain carries TRBV5-4 and TRBJ1-4; D gene unclear. V gave up 0 bases and J gave up 6 bases, with 9 bases separating them. CDR1 is SGHNT and CDR2 is YYREEE in the germline V gene (reference sequence). This CDR3 contains 14 residues. The CDR3 region has the DNA TGTGCCAGCAGCTTGGGAGGGCGGGATGAAAAACTGTTTTTT. It encodes CASSLGGRDEKLFF.

V gene TRBV18 combines with J gene TRBJ2-7; 7 positions match TRBD1. The CDR3 sequence is 14 residues long. The V gene end was trimmed by 1 base and the J gene end by 0 bases; junction bases not matched to a gene: 0. In germline, CDR1 is KGHSH, CDR2 LQKENI. DNA of the CDR3: TGTGCCAGCTCACCACGGGACAGCTCCTACGAGCAGTACTTC. It codes for CASSPRDSSYEQYF. Using reference TRBV18 and TRBJ2-7 for the parts outside the CDR3, the full variable domain is NAGVMQNPRHLVRRRGQEARLRCSPMKGHSHVYWYRQLPEEGLKFMVYLQKENIIDESGMPKERFSAEFPKEGPSILRIQQVVRGDSAAYFCASSPRDSSYEQYFGPGTRLTVT.